Listed below are T cell receptor beta chains from one sample, sequenced in a study of identical twins. In TCRdb, the 5' RACE reads were re-called with MiXCR into one record per CDR3 protein. The top ten clones hold about 1.5% of a sample with around 960,000 distinct CDR3 sequences, around an eighth of them seen once. These records were also assigned to another study, of yellow fever vaccine responses in identical twins.

Material: PBMCs. Receptor source: a woman aged 18-35 years in good health. Both conserved end residues are trimmed from each CDR3. Fields, in order: CDR3 length, V gene, D gene, clone size, CDR3 protein. A D gene is named only where the DNA matches it firmly. The size of a clone is reported for some rows only, either as once, few or many, or as a class for expanded clones.

12 | TRBV29-1 | TRBD2 | NA | SAVLATMGSEQY
13 | TRBV12-3/TRBV12-4 | NA | few | ASSADQGPYNEQF
11 | TRBV6-1 | NA | NA | ATRQAIHQPQH
13 | TRBV10-3 | TRBD2 | few | AISDPPGGAETQY
14 | TRBV9 | TRBD2 | few | ASSVRLAPSTDTQY
14 | TRBV28 | TRBD1 | few | ASSSLNRGPDYGYT
14 | TRBV15 | TRBD2 | few | ATRVKREGPTDTQY
11 | TRBV7-8 | NA | few | ASSSTPSQPQH
13 | TRBV7-9 | NA | NA | ASSFAGTPNQPQH
14 | TRBV29-1 | TRBD1 | few | SVEDYVQGASNEQF